These 32 T cell receptor beta chains were all obtained from the same sample, sequenced in a study of identical twins. TCRdb passed the 5' RACE reads through MiXCR, listing each CDR3 protein once. Here the sample spans just over 500,000 distinct CDR3 sequences, roughly 21% being singletons. The data also belong to a second study, concerning T cells expressing NK-cell markers.

The sequenced sample was CD4+ T cells sorted from blood. The source is a woman younger than 35 in good health.

This clonotype occurred a few times. The chain links TRBV9 to TRBJ2-1; D may be TRBD2 (6 bases). The CDR3 runs to 19 residues. Germline CDR1 is SGDLS and CDR2 is YYNGEE. V lost 3 bases to trimming and J lost 4 bases, with 26 bases between them. In DNA, the CDR3 is TGTGCCAGCAGCGCTCCCCGGGGCGGGGCCTCCGTTAGGTACAATGAGCAGTTCTTC. Translation gives CASSAPRGGASVRYNEQFF.

This chain connects TRBV4-1 to TRBJ2-3; the D gene is possibly TRBD2 (7 bases). This CDR3 contains 16 residues. The germline V gene has CDR1 MGHRA and CDR2 YSYEKL. V lost 3 bases and J lost 6, with 19 bases in between. The CDR3 coding sequence is TGCGCCAGCAGCCAGGGGAGGGACAAAGCCAGGGATACGCAGTATTTT. Its protein product is CASSQGRDKARDTQYF.

There are a few counts of this clonotype. This chain joins TRBV12-3 or TRBV12-4 and TRBJ1-4, with 8 bases aligning to TRBD1. Trimming removed 3 bases from V and 12 bases from J; junction bases left unmatched: 3. The length of the CDR3 is 12 residues. The CDR3 DNA reads TGTGCCAGCAGTTTTGGGGACAGGCAACTGTTTTTT. Its translation: CASSFGDRQLFF.

The rearrangement joins TRBV6-6 to TRBJ2-7; 11 positions match TRBD2. CDR3 length: 13 residues. CDR1 is MNHNY and CDR2 is SVGAGI in the germline V gene (reference sequence). J lost 5 bases, V lost 7 bases, and 4 bases had no gene match. In DNA, the CDR3 is TGTGCCAGCACCTCTAGCGGGGGGCACGAGCAGTACTTC. Translating gives CASTSSGGHEQYF.

This clonotype was seen only a few times. V usage is TRBV29-1 and J usage is TRBJ2-5, with 7 bases matching TRBD1. CDR1 is SQVTM and CDR2 is ANQGSEA in the germline V gene. J was trimmed by 4 bases and V by 7 bases; bases with no gene match: 6. CDR3 size: 12 residues. CDR3 nucleotide sequence: TGCAGCGCCAACAGGGGAAGAGAGACCCAGTACTTC. As protein: CSANRGRETQYF.

V is TRBV27 and J is TRBJ1-1; the D is unclear. V was clipped by 0 bases and J by 2 bases, with 10 bases between them. This CDR3 spans 15 amino acids. The V gene's germline CDR1 is MNHEY and CDR2 SMNVEV (reference sequence). CDR3 sequence (DNA): TGTGCCAGCAGTTTATCTTCCATCCTCAACACTGAAGCTTTCTTT. The encoded protein is CASSLSSILNTEAFF.

Written as DNA, the CDR3 is TGTGCCAGCACCCCTAGCGGAAAAGGCTTTGATGAGCAGTTCTTC. This sequence encodes CASTPSGKGFDEQFF. V is TRBV6-1 and J is TRBJ2-1; 7 bases map to TRBD2. This CDR3 spans 15 amino acids. With 7 bases clipped from V and 8 bases from J, the junction kept 14 bases outside the gene matches. Germline-derived CDR1 and CDR2 are MNHNS and SASEGT.

This clonotype occurred a few times. The chain joins TRBV12-3 or TRBV12-4 to TRBJ2-7; TRBD1 agrees at 8 bases. The CDR3 is 13 amino acids. V dropped 2 bases and J dropped 9; count of bases not matched to a gene: 6. In DNA, the CDR3 is TGTGCCAGCAGTTTATGGGACAGGCCGCGGCAGTACTTC. It yields the protein CASSLWDRPRQYF.

The CDR3 region has the DNA TGTGCTGGTTCAGGCAGGGGGCTTGAGACCCAGTACTTC. It translates to CAGSGRGLETQYF. This chain connects TRBV30 to TRBJ2-5; TRBD1 aligns across 8 bases. CDR1 and CDR2 from the germline V gene are GTSNPN and SVGIG (reference sequence). The CDR3 extends over 13 amino acids.

The table lists this clonotype with a few counts. The rearrangement joins TRBV5-5 to TRBJ2-2; TRBD2 might be the D (6 bases). Trimming took off 8 bases at V and 1 base at J, with 12 bases between the two ends. CDR1 is SGHKS and CDR2 is YYEKEE in the germline V gene (reference sequence). The CDR3 has 14 amino acids. The CDR3 region is CASSGGMNTGELFF. CDR3 nucleotides: TGTGCCAGTAGCGGTGGTATGAACACCGGGGAGCTGTTTTTT.

This chain uses TRBV20-1 with TRBJ1-2; no clear D gene. With 0 bases removed from V and 3 bases from J, the gap between germline ends came to 11 bases. Germline V CDR1 and CDR2: DFQATT, SNEGSKA (reference sequence). This CDR3 region has 14 residues. The CDR3 sequence is CSARERSRDYGYTF. CDR3 in DNA: TGCAGTGCTAGAGAAAGAAGCAGAGACTATGGCTACACCTTC.

V is TRBV30 and J is TRBJ1-2; TRBD1 might be the D (5 bases). The CDR3 extends over 13 amino acids. Per the germline V gene, CDR1 is GTSNPN and CDR2 is SVGIG (reference sequence). The ends were cut back, 0 bases at V and 8 bases at J, with 13 bases in the middle. CDR3 sequence: CAWSVSGKGGYTF. CDR3 coding DNA: TGTGCCTGGAGTGTCTCAGGGAAGGGCGGCTACACCTTC.

This clonotype has more than one count but fewer than ten. CDR3 sequence (DNA): TGTGCCAGCCGAGACCGAGACCTGGAGTCACCCCTCCACTTT. The encoded protein is CASRDRDLESPLHF. The chain couples TRBV5-5 to TRBJ1-6; unclear D gene. The CDR3 contains 14 residues. Germline V gives CDR1 SGHKS, CDR2 YYEKEE (reference sequence). With 7 bases removed from V and 10 bases from J, the gap between germline ends came to 18 bases.

This clonotype has just a few counts. The chain carries TRBV20-1 and TRBJ2-7; D not resolved. This CDR3 has 12 residues. With 6 bases removed from V and 4 bases from J, the gap between germline ends came to 13 bases. Germline CDR1 DFQATT, CDR2 SNEGSKA (reference sequence). The chain's CDR3 is CSAAGPGYEQYF. In DNA, the CDR3 is TGCAGTGCCGCAGGCCCCGGTTACGAGCAGTACTTC.

This rearrangement joins TRBV11-2 to TRBJ2-5, with 8 bases lining up with TRBD1. J was trimmed by 2 bases and V by 5 bases; bases with no gene match: 7. CDR1 is SGHAT and CDR2 is FQNNGV in the germline V gene. The CDR3 covers 15 residues. The CDR3, as DNA: TGTGCCAGCAGCCCACAGACAGGGGAGCAAGAGACCCAGTACTTC. It translates to CASSPQTGEQETQYF.

The V gene is TRBV20-1, the J gene TRBJ2-1; D is uncertain. Trimming cost V 3 bases and J 5 bases, with 20 bases left between them. The CDR3 length is 16 residues. From germline, CDR1 is DFQATT and CDR2 SNEGSKA (reference sequence). Here the CDR3 reads CSASPPDWSRNNEQFF. The CDR3 DNA follows: TGCAGTGCTAGCCCTCCCGACTGGAGCAGGAACAATGAGCAGTTCTTC.

A few counts support this clonotype. The chain carries TRBV6-2 or TRBV6-3 and TRBJ2-1; 8 bases are a match to TRBD1. The J segment lost 6 bases and the V segment lost 2 bases, leaving 3 bases of the junction unmatched. The CDR3 has 14 amino acids. CDR1 is MNHEY, CDR2 SVGEGT, per germline. This CDR3 is CASSYPDRANEQFF. The CDR3 region has the DNA TGTGCCAGCAGTTACCCGGACAGGGCCAATGAGCAGTTCTTC.

In this sample, this clonotype turned up many times. This chain joins TRBV27 and TRBJ2-3; 13 bases are a match to TRBD2. Germline V lookup: CDR1 MNHEY, CDR2 SMNVEV (reference sequence). Trimming at V came to 3 bases and at J to 4 bases, leaving 10 bases not matched to a gene. CDR3 length: 18 residues. CDR3 loop: CASSFRTSGSGGADTQYF. In DNA, the CDR3 is TGTGCCAGCAGTTTTAGGACTAGCGGGAGTGGTGGCGCAGATACGCAGTATTTT.

The rearrangement uses TRBV5-1 and TRBJ1-2; the D is unclear. V was cut by 0 bases and J by 4 bases, with 10 bases left in between. The CDR3 has 14 residues. Germline V CDR1 and CDR2: SGHRS, YFSETQ. The CDR3 is CASSLDPRPYGYTF. Written as DNA, the CDR3 is TGCGCCAGCAGCTTGGATCCTCGCCCCTATGGCTACACCTTC.

The gene calls are TRBV10-1 and TRBJ2-3, with TRBD1 as a possible D gene (6 bases). CDR1 and CDR2 from the germline V gene are WNHNN and SYGVQD (reference sequence). V was cut by 2 bases and J by 0 bases, with 9 bases left in between. This CDR3 spans 15 amino acids. The CDR3 nucleotides read TGCGCCAGCAGTGAGGCAGGGGTCAGCACAGATACGCAGTATTTT. This translates into CASSEAGVSTDTQYF.

This clonotype has just a few counts. The chain employs TRBV5-6 and TRBJ2-7, with TRBD1 matching over 9 bases. This CDR3 region has 15 residues. V gave up 5 bases and J gave up 5 bases; unmatched junction bases: 11. Germline CDR1 reads SGHDT; CDR2 reads YYEEEE. The chain's CDR3 is CASRRPGTGRHEQYF. The CDR3 DNA is TGTGCCAGCAGGAGACCCGGGACAGGGCGCCACGAGCAGTACTTC.

This clonotype was seen a handful of times. The chain links TRBV12-3 or TRBV12-4 to TRBJ2-3; maybe TRBD1 (6 bases). V was clipped by 2 bases and J by 3 bases, with 18 bases between them. The CDR3 runs to 17 residues. DNA for the CDR3: TGTGCCAGCAGTTTAAGGGGGTTCTCCCCGAGGACAGATACGCAGTATTTT. It yields the protein CASSLRGFSPRTDTQYF.

This clonotype was seen a few times. The V gene is TRBV20-1, the J gene TRBJ2-3, with a tentative D call TRBD1 (5 bases). Germline lookup yields CDR1 DFQATT and CDR2 SNEGSKA (reference sequence). This CDR3 spans 12 amino acids. Trimming shortened V by 4 bases and J by 6 bases, and 11 bases separated the two germline ends. In DNA, the CDR3 is TGCAGTGCTAATGGGGCCTCTGATACGCAGTATTTT. Translating it yields CSANGASDTQYF.

CDR3 sequence (DNA): TGTGCCAGCAGCGTAGGGACCCCGAATGAGCAGTTCTTC. Translating it yields CASSVGTPNEQFF. The rearrangement uses TRBV9 and TRBJ2-1; D unclear. CDR3 length: 13 residues. Germline V gene sequence: CDR1 SGDLS, CDR2 YYNGEE. V was trimmed by 0 bases and J by 7 bases, leaving 8 bases between them.

This clonotype showed up just a few times. The rearrangement joins TRBV5-1 to TRBJ2-3; 7 nucleotides align to TRBD2. V was pared by 2 bases and J by 0 bases, with 3 bases of the junction left unmatched. This CDR3 contains 15 residues. Germline V gene sequence: CDR1 SGHRS, CDR2 YFSETQ. CDR3 DNA sequence: TGCGCCAGCAGCTTCGGGGGAGGGAGCACAGATACGCAGTATTTT. Translation gives CASSFGGGSTDTQYF.

CDR3 sequence (DNA): TGTGCCAGCAGCTTAAGGTCTGGGGCAGGCAATCAGCCCCAGCATTTT. It yields the protein CASSLRSGAGNQPQHF. The genes are TRBV7-8 and TRBJ1-5; possible D gene TRBD1, 5 bases. This CDR3 is built from 16 residues. Per the germline V gene, CDR1 is SGHVS and CDR2 is FQNEAQ. Trimming took off 2 bases at V and 2 bases at J, with 13 bases between the two ends. Full variable domain (missing parts from reference TRBV7-8 and TRBJ1-5): GAGVSQSPRYKVAKRGQDVALRCDPISGHVSLFWYQQALGQGPEFLTYFQNEAQLDKSGLPSDRFFAERPEGSVSTLKIQRTQQEDSAVYLCASSLRSGAGNQPQHFGDGTRLSIL.

The CDR3 bases are TGCAGTGCTTACTACAGGGGACCCTACGAGCAGTACTTC. It yields the protein CSAYYRGPYEQYF. The chain employs TRBV20-1 and TRBJ2-7; TRBD1 agrees at 7 bases. This CDR3 spans 13 amino acids. Germline assignment: CDR1 DFQATT and CDR2 SNEGSKA (reference sequence). The J segment lost 2 bases and the V segment lost 5 bases, leaving 6 bases of the junction unmatched.

Ten or more counts support this clonotype. J is TRBJ2-1 and V is TRBV12-3 or TRBV12-4, with 10 positions matching TRBD2. The CDR3 consists of 16 residues. V lost 6 bases and J lost 8; bases outside the gene matches: 13. In DNA, the CDR3 is TGTGCCAGCAGCTCCCCTCGAGCGGGGGGGCCGCATGAGCAGTTCTTC. It translates to CASSSPRAGGPHEQFF.

V is TRBV20-1 and J is TRBJ1-5; the D gene is possibly TRBD1 (6 bases). The CDR3 has 12 residues. V was pared by 5 bases and J by 5 bases, with 10 bases between. Germline-derived CDR1 and CDR2 are DFQATT and SNEGSKA (reference sequence). The chain's CDR3 is CSAGTLYQPQHF. The DNA for the CDR3 is TGCAGTGCTGGGACACTCTATCAGCCCCAGCATTTT.

This clonotype was seen only a few times. J is TRBJ2-7 and V is TRBV7-2; possible D gene TRBD2, 5 bases. Germline V gene lookup returns CDR1 SGHTA and CDR2 FQGNSA. The CDR3 extends over 15 amino acids. V lost 2 bases and J 0 bases, leaving 11 bases between the germline ends. Here the CDR3 DNA reads TGTGCCAGCAGCTTATACGGGGTGAGCTCCTACGAGCAGTACTTC. Protein sequence: CASSLYGVSSYEQYF. Full variable domain (missing parts from reference TRBV7-2 and TRBJ2-7): GAGVSQSPSNKVTEKGKDVELRCDPISGHTALYWYRQSLGQGLEFLIYFQGNSAPDKSGLPSDRFSAERTGGSVSTLTIQRTQQEDSAVYLCASSLYGVSSYEQYFGPGTRLTVT.

V gene TRBV5-1 combines with J gene TRBJ2-7; D uncertain. This CDR3 comprises 13 residues. Deletions cut 1 base from V and 5 bases from J, with 10 bases between. In germline, CDR1 is SGHRS, CDR2 YFSETQ. CDR3 sequence (DNA): TGCGCCAGCAGCTTGCTAGGTCCTGACGAGCAGTACTTC. Protein: CASSLLGPDEQYF. Based on the CDR3 plus reference TRBV5-1 and TRBJ2-7, the full variable domain is KAGVTQTPRYLIKTRGQQVTLSCSPISGHRSVSWYQQTPGQGLQFLFEYFSETQRNKGNFPGRFSGRQFSNSRSEMNVSTLELGDSALYLCASSLLGPDEQYFGPGTRLTVT.

This rearrangement joins TRBV5-1 to TRBJ2-1; 12 positions agree with TRBD2. From germline, CDR1 is SGHRS and CDR2 YFSETQ. The CDR3 consists of 17 residues. J lost 0 bases, V lost 5 bases, and 6 bases had no gene match. The CDR3 DNA sequence: TGCGCCAGCAGTACTAGCGGGGGGTCTAGCTCCTACAATGAGCAGTTCTTC. It encodes CASSTSGGSSSYNEQFF.